This T cell receptor (beta chain) came from a study of blood T cell repertoires in COVID-19. This clone was detected only once. The table came from immunoSEQ multiplex PCR; TCRdb's copy has only in-frame clones and leaves some out. The sample contains approximately 82,000 clones, approximately 80% of which appear only once. V shed 1 base and J shed 0 bases, with 11 bases lying between them. Germline CDR1 is SGHNT and CDR2 is YYREEE (reference sequence). This CDR3 has 16 residues. Sequenced material: peripheral blood. The TCR sequence derives from a woman aged 70-85 years with active or convalescent COVID-19. The chain carries TRBV5-4 and TRBJ1-3; D gene unclear. Here the CDR3 DNA reads TGTGCCAGCAGCTTGTATTACGGTGTCTCTGGAAACACCATATATTTT. This sequence encodes CASSLYYGVSGNTIYF.